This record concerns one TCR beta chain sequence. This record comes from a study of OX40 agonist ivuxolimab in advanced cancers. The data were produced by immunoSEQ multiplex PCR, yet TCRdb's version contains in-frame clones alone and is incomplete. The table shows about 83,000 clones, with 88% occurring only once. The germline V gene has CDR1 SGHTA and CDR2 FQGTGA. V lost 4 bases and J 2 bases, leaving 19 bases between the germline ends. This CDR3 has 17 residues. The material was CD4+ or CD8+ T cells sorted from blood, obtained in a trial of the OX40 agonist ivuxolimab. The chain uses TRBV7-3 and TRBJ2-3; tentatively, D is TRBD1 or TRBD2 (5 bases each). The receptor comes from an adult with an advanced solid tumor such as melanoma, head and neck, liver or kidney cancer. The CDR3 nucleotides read TGTGCCAGCAGCTCGGGCCAGGGACCCCGCCCCACAGATACGCAGTATTTT. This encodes CASSSGQGPRPTDTQYF. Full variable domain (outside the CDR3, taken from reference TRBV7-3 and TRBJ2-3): GAGVSQTPSNKVTEKGKYVELRCDPISGHTALYWYRQSLGQGPEFLIYFQGTGAADDSGLPNDRFFAVRPEGSVSTLKIQRTERGDSAVYLCASSSGQGPRPTDTQYFGPGTRLTVL.